This entry features one T cell receptor beta chain sequence. Germline-derived CDR1 and CDR2 are KGHDR and SFDVKD. Trimming removed 7 bases at V and 11 bases at J, with 14 bases between. The CDR3 length is 12 residues. The data belong to a study of T cell responses to AZD1222 COVID-19 vaccine. Libraries were prepared by immunoSEQ multiplex PCR; TCRdb keeps only in-frame clonotypes and omits some of them. The sample holds more than 100,000 clones, 92% seen once. The J gene is TRBJ2-1, the V gene TRBV24-1; D might be TRBD1 or TRBD2, each matching 5 bases. The TCR sequence derives from an adult who received the AZD1222 COVID-19 vaccine. The source was peripheral blood, collected 28 days after the second AZD1222 dose. CDR3 in DNA: TGTGCCACCAGCCCCGGGGCCCGAAAGCAGTTCTTC. Translating gives CATSPGARKQFF.